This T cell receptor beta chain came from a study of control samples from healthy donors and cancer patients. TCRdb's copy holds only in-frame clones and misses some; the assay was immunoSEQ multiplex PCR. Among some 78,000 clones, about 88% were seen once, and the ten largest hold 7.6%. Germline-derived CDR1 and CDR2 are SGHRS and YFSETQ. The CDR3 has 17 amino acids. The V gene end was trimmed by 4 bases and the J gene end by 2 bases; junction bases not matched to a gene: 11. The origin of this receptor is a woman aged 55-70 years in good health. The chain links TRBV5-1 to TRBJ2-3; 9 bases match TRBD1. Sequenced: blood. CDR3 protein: CASSQGQGPKSTDTQYF. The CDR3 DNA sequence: TGCGCCAGCAGCCAGGGACAGGGCCCCAAATCCACAGATACGCAGTATTTT.